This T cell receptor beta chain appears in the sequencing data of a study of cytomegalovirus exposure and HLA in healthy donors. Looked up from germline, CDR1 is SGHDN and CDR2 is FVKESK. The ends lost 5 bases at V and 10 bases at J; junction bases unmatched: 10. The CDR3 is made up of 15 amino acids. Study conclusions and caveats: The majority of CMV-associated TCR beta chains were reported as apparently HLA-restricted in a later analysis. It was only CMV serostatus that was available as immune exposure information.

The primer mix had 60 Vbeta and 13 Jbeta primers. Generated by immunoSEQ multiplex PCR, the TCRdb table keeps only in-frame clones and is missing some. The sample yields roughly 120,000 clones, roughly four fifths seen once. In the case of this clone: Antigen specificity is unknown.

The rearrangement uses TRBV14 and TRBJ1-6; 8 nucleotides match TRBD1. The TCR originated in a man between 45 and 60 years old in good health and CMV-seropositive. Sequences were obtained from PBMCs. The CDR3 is CASSFIGTGKSPLHF. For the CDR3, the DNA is TGTGCCAGCAGCTTTATCGGGACAGGCAAATCACCCCTCCACTTT.